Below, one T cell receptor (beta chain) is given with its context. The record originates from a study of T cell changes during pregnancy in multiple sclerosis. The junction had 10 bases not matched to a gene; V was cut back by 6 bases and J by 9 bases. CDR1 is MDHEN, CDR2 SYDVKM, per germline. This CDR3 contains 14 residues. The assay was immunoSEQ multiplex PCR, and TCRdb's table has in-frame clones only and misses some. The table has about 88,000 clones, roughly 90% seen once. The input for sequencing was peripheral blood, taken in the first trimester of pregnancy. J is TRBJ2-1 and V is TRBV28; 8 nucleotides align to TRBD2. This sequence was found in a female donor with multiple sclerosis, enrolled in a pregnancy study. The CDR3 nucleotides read TGTGCCAGCAGAGCGACTAGCGATTTACGTGAGCAGTTCTTC. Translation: CASRATSDLREQFF.